This TCR beta chain is from a study of CD8 T cells in Susac syndrome. Reverse transcription used 0.5 to 1 ug RNA and random hexamers. The immunoSEQ assay covered 54 Vbeta and 13 Jbeta segments for CDR3. TCRdb analysed the immunoSEQ multiplex PCR reads with MiXCR anew, one entry per CDR3 protein. The sample shows 200,000 or so distinct CDR3 sequences, roughly 95% of them seen only once. TCR beta sequencing covered blood CD8+ and CD4+ T cells. The patients serving as multiple sclerosis controls were treatment-naive. They had stable or active relapsing-remitting disease and fulfilled revised McDonald criteria. TEMRA cells were FACS-enriched, unlike CD8+ and CD4+ T cells, which were negatively isolated. The sample was CD4+ T cells from PBMCs. This TCR was recovered from a human donor with multiple sclerosis.

Here the CDR3 reads CSFVGDSLGEQFF. CDR3 sequence (DNA): TGCAGTTTTGTGGGGGATTCTCTGGGTGAGCAGTTCTTC. The rearrangement links TRBV29-1 to TRBJ2-1; D is tentatively TRBD1 or TRBD2 (5 bases each). Germline loops: CDR1 SQVTM, CDR2 ANQGSEA. This CDR3 is built from 13 residues.